The next 7 T cell receptor beta chains were all read from a single sample in a study of T cell responses to AZD1222 COVID-19 vaccine. The assay was immunoSEQ multiplex PCR, and TCRdb's table has in-frame clones only and misses some. The sample consists of about 45,000 clones, approximately 80% of them appearing once. The starting material was peripheral blood, obtained 28 days after the second AZD1222 dose. Receptor source: an adult who received the AZD1222 COVID-19 vaccine.

This clone was seen a handful of times. The chain recombines TRBV7-8 with TRBJ2-2; D may correspond to TRBD1 or TRBD2 (6 bases each). Germline CDR1 SGHVS, CDR2 FQNEAQ. The V end was cut by 5 bases, the J end by 7 bases, with 17 bases between. The CDR3 is made up of 15 amino acids. CDR3 DNA: TGTGCCAGCAGCCGTTCTCAGGGGCGGGGCGGGGAGCTGTTTTTT. This translates into CASSRSQGRGGELFF.

The chain employs TRBV19 and TRBJ2-7; 9 positions match TRBD1. Germline V gives CDR1 LNHDA, CDR2 SQIVND (reference sequence). The ends lost 5 bases at V and 3 bases at J; junction bases unmatched: 5. CDR3 length: 14 residues. CDR3: CASSLGQGGYEQYF. The DNA for the CDR3 is TGTGCCAGTAGTCTGGGACAGGGTGGCTACGAGCAGTACTTC.

The chain carries TRBV2 and TRBJ1-1; 7 bases map to TRBD1. V lost 6 bases to trimming and J lost 1 base; unmatched junction nucleotides: 5. Germline-derived CDR1 and CDR2 are SNHLY and FYNNEI. The CDR3 contains 14 residues. CDR3 nucleotide sequence: TGTGCCAGCAGCGCGACAGGGTCGAACACTGAAGCTTTCTTT. Translating gives CASSATGSNTEAFF.

The V and J genes are TRBV11-2 and TRBJ2-7; TRBD1 is a possible D gene (5 bases). Trimming pared 3 bases from V and 4 bases from J, leaving 13 bases between. The germline gives CDR1 SGHAT, CDR2 FQNNGV. There are 14 residues in the CDR3. CDR3 nucleotide sequence: TGTGCCAGCAGCTTCTTAGACAGCGCTTACGAGCAGTACTTC. Translated: CASSFLDSAYEQYF.

The chain is built from TRBV27 and TRBJ1-3, with D tentatively TRBD1 (6 bases). The V and J ends lost 1 base and 0 bases respectively, with 13 bases between them. This CDR3 contains 17 residues. Germline V gene data show CDR1 as MNHEY and CDR2 as SMNVEV (reference sequence). CDR3 residues: CASSLYGGWSSGNTIYF. CDR3 nucleotide sequence: TGTGCCAGCAGTTTATACGGGGGCTGGAGCTCTGGAAACACCATATATTTT.

CDR3: CASSPGTGRVGNTIYF. CDR3 DNA: TGTGCCAGCAGCCCCGGGACAGGGCGAGTTGGAAACACCATATATTTT. This rearrangement joins TRBV7-9 to TRBJ1-3; 9 positions match TRBD1. Germline CDR1 and CDR2: SEHNR and FQNEAQ (reference sequence). Trimming removed 5 bases from V and 3 bases from J; junction bases left unmatched: 8. The CDR3 loop spans 16 amino acids.

The chain uses TRBV7-2 and TRBJ2-7; 8 nucleotides line up with TRBD1. J was trimmed by 2 bases and V by 5 bases; bases with no gene match: 5. This CDR3 contains 14 residues. Germline CDR1 reads SGHTA; CDR2 reads FQGNSA. The CDR3 spells CASSPRTGTYEQYF. In DNA form, the CDR3 reads TGTGCCAGCAGCCCCCGGACAGGGACCTACGAGCAGTACTTC. Complete variable domain (other parts from reference TRBV7-2 and TRBJ2-7): GAGVSQSPSNKVTEKGKDVELRCDPISGHTALYWYRQSLGQGLEFLIYFQGNSAPDKSGLPSDRFSAERTGGSVSTLTIQRTQQEDSAVYLCASSPRTGTYEQYFGPGTRLTVT.